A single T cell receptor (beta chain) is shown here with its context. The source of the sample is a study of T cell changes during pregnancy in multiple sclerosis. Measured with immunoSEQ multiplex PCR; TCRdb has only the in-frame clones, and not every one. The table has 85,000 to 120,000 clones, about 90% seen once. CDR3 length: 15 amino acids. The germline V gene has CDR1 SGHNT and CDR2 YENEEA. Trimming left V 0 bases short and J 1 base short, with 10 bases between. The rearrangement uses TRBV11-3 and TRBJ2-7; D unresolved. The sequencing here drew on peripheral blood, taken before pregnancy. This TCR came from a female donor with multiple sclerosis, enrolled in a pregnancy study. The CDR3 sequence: CASSLDPGVSYEQYF. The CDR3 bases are TGTGCCAGCAGCTTAGATCCAGGTGTTTCCTACGAGCAGTACTTC.